Presented here are 29 T cell receptor beta chains from one specimen sequenced in a study of blood T cell repertoires in COVID-19. Libraries were prepared by immunoSEQ multiplex PCR; TCRdb keeps only in-frame clonotypes and omits some of them. The data hold a few hundred thousand clones, with roughly 84% observed a single time. Sequencing was performed on peripheral blood. These receptors were obtained from a woman aged 18-29 years with acute or convalescent COVID-19.

V usage is TRBV2 and J usage is TRBJ2-5; D is undetermined. CDR1 is SNHLY and CDR2 is FYNNEI in the germline V gene. The CDR3 has 14 amino acids. V was shortened by 4 bases and J by 2 bases, with 11 bases between the two germline ends. DNA of the CDR3: TGTGCCAGCAGTGCGTACATTCCTCAAGAGACCCAGTACTTC. Translation: CASSAYIPQETQYF.

The CDR3: CASSPQNGRLGTQYF. In DNA form, the CDR3 reads TGTGCCAGCAGCCCTCAAAACGGGAGGCTCGGGACCCAGTACTTC. The V call is TRBV14, the J call TRBJ2-5; 7 bases are a match to TRBD2. With V trimmed by 4 bases and J by 7 bases, 12 bases remained unmatched. The length of the CDR3 is 15 residues. CDR1 is SGHDN, CDR2 FVKESK, per germline.

The rearrangement uses TRBV19 and TRBJ2-7; 7 bases are a match to TRBD1. Germline trimming cut 6 bases from V and 3 bases from J; bases unmatched to any gene: 5. Looked up from germline, CDR1 is LNHDA and CDR2 is SQIVND (reference sequence). CDR3 length: 13 amino acids. The CDR3 coding sequence is TGTGCCAGTAGCAGGACAGGTTACTACGAGCAGTACTTC. This sequence encodes CASSRTGYYEQYF.

This chain joins TRBV2 and TRBJ1-2; TRBD1 matches at 7 bases. The V and J ends lost 4 bases and 0 bases, in that order; junction bases with no gene match: 5. Germline CDR1 reads SNHLY; CDR2 reads FYNNEI. The CDR3 consists of 15 residues. CDR3: CASSAGTAANYGYTF. The CDR3 nucleotides are TGTGCCAGCAGTGCCGGGACAGCCGCTAACTATGGCTACACCTTC.

Only a few counts were recorded for this clone. This sequence joins TRBV19 and TRBJ2-1, with 8 nucleotides matching TRBD2. V was clipped by 6 bases and J by 3 bases; unmatched bases: 4. The CDR3 contains 14 residues. Germline CDR1 LNHDA, CDR2 SQIVND (reference sequence). CDR3 nucleotide sequence: TGTGCCAGTAGGAGTAGCGGGAACTACAATGAGCAGTTCTTC. Protein product: CASRSSGNYNEQFF.

This clone has a handful of counts. This sequence joins TRBV28 and TRBJ1-4, with 9 bases that match TRBD1. V lost 4 bases and J lost 6; bases outside the gene matches: 6. The CDR3 spans 15 residues. Germline V gene data show CDR1 as MDHEN and CDR2 as SYDVKM. The CDR3 region has the DNA TGTGCCAGCAGTTCACGGACAGGGGAGGATGAAAAACTGTTTTTT. Amino acid sequence: CASSSRTGEDEKLFF.

The table lists this clone with a few counts. This chain connects TRBV19 to TRBJ1-2; D is perhaps TRBD1 (6 bases). V lost 0 bases, J lost 6 bases, and 8 bases lay in between. From germline, CDR1 is LNHDA and CDR2 SQIVND (reference sequence). The length of the CDR3 is 13 residues. CDR3: CASSIDQGNGYTF. The CDR3 DNA reads as TGTGCCAGTAGTATAGATCAGGGGAATGGCTACACCTTC.

V and J are TRBV7-2 and TRBJ2-7; 9 nucleotides align to TRBD1. The CDR3 is 13 amino acids. CDR1 is SGHTA and CDR2 is FQGNSA in the germline V gene. V was pared by 5 bases and J by 6 bases, with 5 bases of the junction left unmatched. The CDR3: CASSPGTGREQYF. CDR3 sequence (DNA): TGTGCCAGCAGCCCAGGGACAGGGCGCGAGCAGTACTTC. The complete variable domain, with remaining parts taken from reference TRBV7-2 and TRBJ2-7, reads GAGVSQSPSNKVTEKGKDVELRCDPISGHTALYWYRQSLGQGLEFLIYFQGNSAPDKSGLPSDRFSAERTGGSVSTLTIQRTQQEDSAVYLCASSPGTGREQYFGPGTRLTVT.

This sequence joins TRBV6-5 and TRBJ2-3; 12 positions agree with TRBD1. Looked up from germline, CDR1 is MNHEY and CDR2 is SVGAGI. Losses at the gene ends were 11 bases for V and 1 base for J; bases not matched to a gene: 4. The CDR3 sequence is 14 residues long. The CDR3 is CAVGDRGRTDTQYF. CDR3 nucleotides: TGTGCCGTGGGGGACAGGGGGCGCACAGATACGCAGTATTTT.

The chain employs TRBV15 and TRBJ1-1; 7 nucleotides align to TRBD1. Germline V CDR1 and CDR2: LNHNV, YYDKDF (reference sequence). Unmatched junction bases numbered 10, after V lost 0 bases and J lost 0 bases. The CDR3 is 18 amino acids. CDR3 sequence (DNA): TGTGCCACCAGCAGAGATCCGGAGACAGGGCCCTTGAACACTGAAGCTTTCTTT. It codes for CATSRDPETGPLNTEAFF.

This clone was found once. V usage is TRBV28 and J usage is TRBJ2-7; 11 nucleotides line up with TRBD2. Germline CDR1 MDHEN, CDR2 SYDVKM. There are 21 residues in the CDR3. V shed 5 bases and J 6 bases; nucleotides not matched to a gene: 27. This CDR3 reads CASSIQMTGTSGRGVVSEQYF. Here the CDR3 DNA reads TGTGCCAGCAGTATACAAATGACCGGGACTAGCGGAAGAGGGGTCGTCTCCGAGCAGTACTTC.

This clone showed up just once. The chain is built from TRBV7-9 and TRBJ2-3; tentative D call: TRBD2 (6 bases). Trimming removed 1 base from V and 0 bases from J, with 20 bases in between. The CDR3 runs 19 residues. The germline gives CDR1 SEHNR, CDR2 FQNEAQ (reference sequence). The CDR3 spells CASSLGFRGRHHSTDTQYF. As DNA, the CDR3 is TGTGCCAGCAGCTTAGGATTTCGTGGGAGGCATCATAGCACAGATACGCAGTATTTT.

The gene calls are TRBV7-6 and TRBJ2-5; 10 bases match TRBD1. The CDR3 contains 15 residues. The V gene's germline CDR1 is SGHVS and CDR2 FNYEAQ. V was pared by 4 bases and J by 5 bases, with 7 bases of the junction left unmatched. The CDR3 spells CASSWGTGAGETQYF. CDR3 DNA sequence: TGTGCCAGCAGCTGGGGGACAGGGGCGGGGGAGACCCAGTACTTC.

The chain couples TRBV27 to TRBJ1-2; 7 nucleotides align to TRBD1. Unmatched junction bases numbered 5, after V lost 0 bases and J lost 1 base. CDR1 and CDR2 from the germline V gene are MNHEY and SMNVEV (reference sequence). CDR3 size: 16 residues. CDR3 in amino acids: CASSLSVQGHNYGYTF. The CDR3 DNA reads as TGTGCCAGCAGTTTATCGGTACAGGGGCATAACTATGGCTACACCTTC.

V usage is TRBV27 and J usage is TRBJ2-1, with 10 bases aligning to TRBD2. Trimming at V came to 0 bases and at J to 5 bases, leaving 4 bases not matched to a gene. Germline V CDR1 and CDR2: MNHEY, SMNVEV (reference sequence). The length of the CDR3 is 16 residues. This CDR3 reads CASSLSSGRANNEQFF. As DNA, the CDR3 is TGTGCCAGCAGTTTATCAAGCGGGAGGGCCAACAATGAGCAGTTCTTC.

The chain combines TRBV25-1 with TRBJ1-2, with 10 bases lining up with TRBD1. V gave up 2 bases and J gave up 0 bases; unmatched junction bases: 9. Germline V gene sequence: CDR1 MGHDK, CDR2 SYGVNS. The CDR3 contains 18 residues. The CDR3 DNA reads TGTGCCAGCAGTGAAAGCCCGGGACAGGGGAACTCTAACTATGGCTACACCTTC. Translating gives CASSESPGQGNSNYGYTF.

The chain uses TRBV27 and TRBJ2-6; 8 bases are shared with TRBD1. Germline V lookup: CDR1 MNHEY, CDR2 SMNVEV (reference sequence). This CDR3 has 17 amino acids. With V trimmed by 6 bases and J by 1 base, 8 bases remained unmatched. In DNA form, the CDR3 reads TGTGCCAGCAGCTCACGGACAGGGTGGTCTGGGGCCAACGTCCTGACTTTC. It is translated as CASSSRTGWSGANVLTF.

CDR3 sequence: CASSHDSAGMSTEAFF. The CDR3 DNA follows: TGTGCCAGCAGCCACGACAGTGCGGGGATGAGCACTGAAGCTTTCTTT. The chain joins TRBV7-6 to TRBJ1-1; the D gene is possibly TRBD1 (5 bases). CDR1 is SGHVS and CDR2 is FNYEAQ in the germline V gene. The CDR3 loop spans 16 amino acids. Trimming removed 5 bases from V and 4 bases from J, with 20 bases in between.

The J gene is TRBJ2-7, the V gene TRBV6-2 or TRBV6-3; 7 positions agree with TRBD2. Germline V lookup: CDR1 MNHEY, CDR2 SVGEGT. The CDR3 contains 16 residues. The J segment lost 3 bases and the V segment lost 5 bases, leaving 13 bases of the junction unmatched. CDR3 in DNA: TGTGCCAGCAGTAAGCTAGCGGAGGGTCCAAACTACGAGCAGTACTTC. Translation gives CASSKLAEGPNYEQYF.

V usage is TRBV30 and J usage is TRBJ1-2; tentatively, D is TRBD1 (5 bases). Germline CDR1 GTSNPN, CDR2 SVGIG (reference sequence). The CDR3 covers 12 residues. The V end was cut by 6 bases, the J end by 3 bases, with 11 bases between. CDR3 nucleotide sequence: TGTGCCTGCCAGGGAAGGGACTATGGCTACACCTTC. Protein sequence: CACQGRDYGYTF. The full variable domain, with the rest looked up from reference TRBV30 and TRBJ1-2, is SQTIHQWPATLVQPVGSPLSLECTVEGTSNPNLYWYRQAAGRGLQLLFYSVGIGQISSEVPQNLSASRPQDRQFILSSKKLLLSDSGFYLCACQGRDYGYTFGSGTRLTVV.

This chain links TRBV7-9 with TRBJ1-2, with a possible D match to TRBD1 (6 bases). V lost 1 base and J lost 3, with 12 bases in between. In germline, CDR1 is SEHNR, CDR2 FQNEAQ (reference sequence). The CDR3 has 15 residues. Here the CDR3 reads CASSLGQGHYYGYTF. The CDR3 DNA sequence: TGTGCCAGCAGCTTAGGGCAGGGGCATTACTATGGCTACACCTTC.

The chain links TRBV9 to TRBJ2-7; 12 bases are shared with TRBD2. The length of the CDR3 is 15 residues. CDR1 is SGDLS, CDR2 YYNGEE, per germline. After removal of 2 bases from V and 2 bases from J, the junction contained 2 bases not matched to a gene. The chain's CDR3 is CASSVGLAGPYEQYF. The CDR3 nucleotides are TGTGCCAGCAGCGTCGGACTAGCGGGACCCTACGAGCAGTACTTC. The variable domain in full, completed from reference TRBV9 and TRBJ2-7, reads DSGVTQTPKHLITATGQRVTLRCSPRSGDLSVYWYQQSLDQGLQFLIQYYNGEERAKGNILERFSAQQFPDLHSELNLSSLELGDSALYFCASSVGLAGPYEQYFGPGTRLTVT.

This chain joins TRBV6-5 and TRBJ1-2; D gene uncertain. Germline V gene sequence: CDR1 MNHEY, CDR2 SVGAGI. CDR3 length: 13 amino acids. Trimming left V 4 bases short and J 6 bases short, with 12 bases between. The CDR3 here is CASSSSTPNGYTF. In nucleotides, the CDR3 is TGTGCCAGCAGTTCCTCAACACCCAATGGCTACACCTTC.

V gene TRBV3-1 (or the pseudogene TRBV3-2) combines with J gene TRBJ1-1; D is uncertain. The V gene lost 4 bases and the J gene lost 1 base, with 13 bases spanning the gap. CDR1 and CDR2 (germline): LGHDT, YNNKEL (reference sequence). The CDR3 is 15 residues long. CDR3 sequence (DNA): TGTGCCAGCAGCCTACATCCGGGTCCGAACACTGAAGCTTTCTTT. Its protein is CASSLHPGPNTEAFF.

The J gene is TRBJ2-7, the V gene TRBV5-6; 11 bases map to TRBD2. This CDR3 has 15 residues. Losses at the gene ends were 4 bases for V and 3 bases for J; bases not matched to a gene: 6. CDR1 is SGHDT, CDR2 YYEEEE, per germline. The CDR3 spells CASSHGTSGLYEQYF. In DNA form, the CDR3 reads TGTGCCAGCAGCCACGGGACTAGCGGTCTCTACGAGCAGTACTTC.

The chain couples TRBV28 to TRBJ2-3, with TRBD2 as a possible D gene (5 bases). Germline V gives CDR1 MDHEN, CDR2 SYDVKM. Trimming shortened V by 1 base and J by 2 bases, and 16 bases separated the two germline ends. The CDR3 is 17 amino acids. CDR3 in amino acids: CASSLFRGGPLTDTQYF. In nucleotides, the CDR3 is TGTGCCAGCAGTTTATTTAGAGGCGGGCCTCTCACAGATACGCAGTATTTT.

This clone was seen a single time. The chain carries TRBV10-1 and TRBJ1-1; 7 positions agree with TRBD1. The CDR3 contains 15 residues. Germline V gene data show CDR1 as WNHNN and CDR2 as SYGVQD (reference sequence). With V trimmed by 2 bases and J by 7 bases, 10 bases remained unmatched. CDR3 coding DNA: TGCGCCAGCAGTGAGGGTACAGGGGCTCGGGGTGAAGCTTTCTTT. Protein sequence: CASSEGTGARGEAFF.

The chain joins TRBV28 to TRBJ1-5, with 11 bases aligning to TRBD1. From germline, CDR1 is MDHEN and CDR2 SYDVKM. J was trimmed by 7 bases and V by 7 bases; bases with no gene match: 12. The CDR3 is 16 amino acids. In DNA form, the CDR3 reads TGTGCCAGCATTACCTTTGGACAGGGGGCTACCCAGCCCCAGCATTTT. Protein product: CASITFGQGATQPQHF. Complete variable domain (other parts from reference TRBV28 and TRBJ1-5): DVKVTQSSRYLVKRTGEKVFLECVQDMDHENMFWYRQDPGLGLRLIYFSYDVKMKEKGDIPEGYSVSREKKERFSLILESASTNQTSMYLCASITFGQGATQPQHFGDGTRLSIL.

The J gene is TRBJ2-1, the V gene TRBV7-6; 10 bases fit TRBD2. The germline gives CDR1 SGHVS, CDR2 FNYEAQ. This CDR3 has 16 amino acids. After removal of 2 bases from V and 10 bases from J, the junction contained 11 bases not matched to a gene. The CDR3: CASSLSASGSAGEQFF. The DNA of the CDR3 is TGTGCCAGCAGCTTATCCGCTAGCGGGAGTGCCGGCGAGCAGTTCTTC.